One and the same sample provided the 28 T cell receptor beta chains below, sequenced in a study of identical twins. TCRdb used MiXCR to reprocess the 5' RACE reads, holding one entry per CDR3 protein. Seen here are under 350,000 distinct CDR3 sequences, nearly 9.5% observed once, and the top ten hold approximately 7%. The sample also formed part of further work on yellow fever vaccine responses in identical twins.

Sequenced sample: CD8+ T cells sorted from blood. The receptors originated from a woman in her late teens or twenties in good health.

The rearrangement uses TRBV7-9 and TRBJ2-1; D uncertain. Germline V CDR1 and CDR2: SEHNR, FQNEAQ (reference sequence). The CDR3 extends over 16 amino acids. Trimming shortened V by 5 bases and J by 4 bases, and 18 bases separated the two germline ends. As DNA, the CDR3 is TGTGCCAGCAGCACCACGGACCCCGCGATTTACAATGAGCAGTTCTTC. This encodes CASSTTDPAIYNEQFF.

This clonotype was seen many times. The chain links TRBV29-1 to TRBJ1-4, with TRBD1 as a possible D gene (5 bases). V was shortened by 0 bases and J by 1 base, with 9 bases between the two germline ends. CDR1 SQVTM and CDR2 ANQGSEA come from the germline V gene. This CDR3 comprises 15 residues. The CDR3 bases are TGCAGCGTTGAAGACGAGACAGAAACTAATGAAAAACTGTTTTTT. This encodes CSVEDETETNEKLFF.

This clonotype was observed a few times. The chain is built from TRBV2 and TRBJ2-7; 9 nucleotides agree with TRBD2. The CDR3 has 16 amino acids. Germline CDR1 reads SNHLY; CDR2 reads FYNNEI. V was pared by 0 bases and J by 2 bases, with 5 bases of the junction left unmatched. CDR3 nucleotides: TGTGCCAGCAGTGAAGCGGCTAGCGGGGACCCCTACGAGCAGTACTTC. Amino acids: CASSEAASGDPYEQYF.

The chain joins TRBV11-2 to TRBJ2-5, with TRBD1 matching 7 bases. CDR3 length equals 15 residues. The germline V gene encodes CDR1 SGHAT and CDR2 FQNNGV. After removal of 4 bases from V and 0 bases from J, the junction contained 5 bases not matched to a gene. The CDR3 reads CASSSGQDYQETQYF. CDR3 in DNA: TGTGCCAGCAGCTCCGGACAGGATTACCAAGAGACCCAGTACTTC.

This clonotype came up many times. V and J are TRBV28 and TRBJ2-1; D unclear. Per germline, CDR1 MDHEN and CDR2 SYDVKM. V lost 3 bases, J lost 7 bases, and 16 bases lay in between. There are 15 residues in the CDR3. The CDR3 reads CASSFIRSAWNEQFF. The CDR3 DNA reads TGTGCCAGCAGTTTTATTCGAAGCGCTTGGAATGAGCAGTTCTTC.

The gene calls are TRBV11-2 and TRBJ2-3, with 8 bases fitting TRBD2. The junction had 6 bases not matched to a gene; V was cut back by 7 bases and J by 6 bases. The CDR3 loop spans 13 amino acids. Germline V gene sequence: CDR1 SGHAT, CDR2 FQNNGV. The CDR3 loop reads CASTGGGWDTQYF. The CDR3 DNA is TGTGCCAGCACCGGGGGGGGGTGGGATACGCAGTATTTT.

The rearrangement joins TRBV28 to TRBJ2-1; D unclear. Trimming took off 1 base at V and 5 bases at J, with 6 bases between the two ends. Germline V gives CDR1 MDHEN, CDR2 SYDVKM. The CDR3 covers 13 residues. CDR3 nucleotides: TGTGCCAGCAGTTTATCTTTCCACAATGAGCAGTTCTTC. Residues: CASSLSFHNEQFF.

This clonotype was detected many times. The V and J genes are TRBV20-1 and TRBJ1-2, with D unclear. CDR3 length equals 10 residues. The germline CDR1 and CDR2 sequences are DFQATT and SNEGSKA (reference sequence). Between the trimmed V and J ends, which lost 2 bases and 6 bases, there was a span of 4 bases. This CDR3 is CSARFDGYTF. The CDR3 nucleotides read TGCAGTGCTAGATTTGATGGCTACACCTTC.

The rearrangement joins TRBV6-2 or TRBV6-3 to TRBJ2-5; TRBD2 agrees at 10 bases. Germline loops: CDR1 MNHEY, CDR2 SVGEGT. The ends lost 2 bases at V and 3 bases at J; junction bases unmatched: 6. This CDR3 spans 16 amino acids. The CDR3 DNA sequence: TGTGCCAGCAGTTACCCCGGACTAGCGGAGGAAGAGACCCAGTACTTC. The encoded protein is CASSYPGLAEEETQYF.

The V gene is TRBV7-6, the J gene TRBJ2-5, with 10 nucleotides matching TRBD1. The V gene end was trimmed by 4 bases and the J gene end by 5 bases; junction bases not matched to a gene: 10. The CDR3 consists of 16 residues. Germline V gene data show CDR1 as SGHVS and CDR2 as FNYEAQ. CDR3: CASSSTEGQGFETQYF. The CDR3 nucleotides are TGTGCCAGCAGCTCAACTGAGGGACAGGGGTTCGAGACCCAGTACTTC.

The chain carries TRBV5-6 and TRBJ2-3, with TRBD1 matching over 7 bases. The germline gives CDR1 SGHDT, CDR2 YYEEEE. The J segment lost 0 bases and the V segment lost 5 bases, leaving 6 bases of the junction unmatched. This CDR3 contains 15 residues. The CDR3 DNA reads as TGTGCCAGCAGTTACGGGACAGCTAGCACAGATACGCAGTATTTT. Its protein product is CASSYGTASTDTQYF.

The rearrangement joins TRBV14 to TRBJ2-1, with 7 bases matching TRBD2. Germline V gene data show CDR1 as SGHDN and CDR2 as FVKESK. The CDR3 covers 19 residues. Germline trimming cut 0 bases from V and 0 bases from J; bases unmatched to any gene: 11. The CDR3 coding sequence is TGTGCCAGCAGCCAAGATATGCTGTCTAGCGGCTACTCCTACAATGAGCAGTTCTTC. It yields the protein CASSQDMLSSGYSYNEQFF.

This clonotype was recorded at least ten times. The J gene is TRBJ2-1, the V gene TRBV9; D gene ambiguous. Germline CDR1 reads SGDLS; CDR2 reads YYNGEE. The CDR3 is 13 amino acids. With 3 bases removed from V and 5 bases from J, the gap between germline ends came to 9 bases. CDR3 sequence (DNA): TGTGCCAGCAGCGGATCTTACGACAATGAGCAGTTCTTC. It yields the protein CASSGSYDNEQFF.

CDR3 coding DNA: TGTGCCAGCAGCGCCGGCCAGGGACAGATTTCAGATACGCAGTATTTT. This gives the protein CASSAGQGQISDTQYF. This chain uses TRBV9 with TRBJ2-3; 7 nucleotides match TRBD1. There are 16 residues in the CDR3. Germline V lookup: CDR1 SGDLS, CDR2 YYNGEE. J gave up 4 bases and V 3 bases, and 11 bases lay outside the gene matches.

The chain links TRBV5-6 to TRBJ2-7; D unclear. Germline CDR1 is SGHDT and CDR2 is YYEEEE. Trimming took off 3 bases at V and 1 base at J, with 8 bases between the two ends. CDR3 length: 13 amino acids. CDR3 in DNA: TGTGCCAGCAGCTATTACAGTTCCTACGAGCAGTACTTC. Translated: CASSYYSSYEQYF.

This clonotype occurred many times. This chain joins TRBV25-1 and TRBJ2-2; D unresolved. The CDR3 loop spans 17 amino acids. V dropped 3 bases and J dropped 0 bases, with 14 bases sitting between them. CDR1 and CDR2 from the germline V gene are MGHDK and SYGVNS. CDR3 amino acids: CASSDLQQFANTGELFF. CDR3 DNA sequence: TGTGCCAGCAGTGATCTCCAACAATTCGCGAACACCGGGGAGCTGTTTTTT.

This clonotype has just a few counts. The CDR3 spells CASSLSSAVNTEAFF. The CDR3 DNA reads TGCGCCAGCAGCCTCAGTTCGGCGGTGAACACTGAAGCTTTCTTT. The chain is built from TRBV4-3 and TRBJ1-1; D uncertain. Trimming cost V 4 bases and J 0 bases, with 12 bases left between them. The CDR3 runs 15 residues. Germline CDR1 reads LGHNA; CDR2 reads YSLEER.

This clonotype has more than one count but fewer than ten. The CDR3 DNA reads TGTGCCAGCAGTTTCGATCACACTGAAGCTTTCTTT. This gives the protein CASSFDHTEAFF. The V call is TRBV12-3 or TRBV12-4, the J call TRBJ1-1; the D is unclear. With 3 bases removed from V and 3 bases from J, the gap between germline ends came to 5 bases. This CDR3 spans 12 amino acids.

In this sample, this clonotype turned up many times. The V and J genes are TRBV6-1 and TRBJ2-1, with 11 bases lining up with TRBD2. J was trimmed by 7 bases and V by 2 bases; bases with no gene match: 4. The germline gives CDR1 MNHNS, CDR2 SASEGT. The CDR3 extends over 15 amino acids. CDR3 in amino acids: CASSEISGGANEQFF. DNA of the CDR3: TGTGCCAGCAGTGAAATTAGCGGGGGGGCGAATGAGCAGTTCTTC.

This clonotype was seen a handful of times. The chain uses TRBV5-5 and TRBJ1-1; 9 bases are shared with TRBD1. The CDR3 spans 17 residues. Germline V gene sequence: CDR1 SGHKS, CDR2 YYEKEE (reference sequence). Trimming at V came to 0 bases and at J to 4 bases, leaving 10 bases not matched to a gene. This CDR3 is CASSLEGQGNFATEAFF. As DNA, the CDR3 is TGTGCCAGCAGCTTGGAGGGACAGGGCAATTTTGCCACTGAAGCTTTCTTT.

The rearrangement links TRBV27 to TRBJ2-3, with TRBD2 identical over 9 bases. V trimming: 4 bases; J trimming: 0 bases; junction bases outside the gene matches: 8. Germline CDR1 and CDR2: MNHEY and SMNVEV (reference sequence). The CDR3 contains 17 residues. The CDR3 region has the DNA TGTGCCAGCAGTTCTTACTTAGCGGGGGCTAGCACAGATACGCAGTATTTT. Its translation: CASSSYLAGASTDTQYF.

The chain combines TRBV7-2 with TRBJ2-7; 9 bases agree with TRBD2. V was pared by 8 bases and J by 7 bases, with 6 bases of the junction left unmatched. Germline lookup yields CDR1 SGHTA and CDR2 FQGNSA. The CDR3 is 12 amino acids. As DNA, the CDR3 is TGTGCCAGCGCGGGGGGGAGGAAAGAGCAGTACTTC. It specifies CASAGGRKEQYF.

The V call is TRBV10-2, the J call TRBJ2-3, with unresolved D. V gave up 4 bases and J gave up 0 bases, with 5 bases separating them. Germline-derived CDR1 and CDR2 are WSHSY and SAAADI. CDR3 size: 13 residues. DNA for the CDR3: TGCGCCAGCAGTGTTAGGAGCACAGATACGCAGTATTTT. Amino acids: CASSVRSTDTQYF.

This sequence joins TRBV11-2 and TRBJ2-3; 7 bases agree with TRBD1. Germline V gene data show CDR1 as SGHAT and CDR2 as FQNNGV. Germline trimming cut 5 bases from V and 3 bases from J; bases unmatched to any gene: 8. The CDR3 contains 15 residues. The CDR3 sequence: CASSEFDRATDTQYF. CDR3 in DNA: TGTGCCAGCAGCGAATTCGACAGGGCGACAGATACGCAGTATTTT. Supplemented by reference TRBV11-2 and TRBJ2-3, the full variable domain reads EAGVAQSPRYKIIEKRQSVAFWCNPISGHATLYWYQQILGQGPKLLIQFQNNGVVDDSQLPKDRFSAERLKGVDSTLKIQPAKLEDSAVYLCASSEFDRATDTQYFGPGTRLTVL.

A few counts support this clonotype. CDR3 amino acids: CSVSWGEYEQYF. DNA of the CDR3: TGCAGTGTCAGCTGGGGGGAGTACGAGCAGTACTTC. V gene TRBV20-1 combines with J gene TRBJ2-7; TRBD2 is a possible D gene (6 bases). Germline CDR1 and CDR2: DFQATT and SNEGSKA (reference sequence). Trimming cost V 7 bases and J 4 bases, with 14 bases left between them. CDR3 length equals 12 residues.

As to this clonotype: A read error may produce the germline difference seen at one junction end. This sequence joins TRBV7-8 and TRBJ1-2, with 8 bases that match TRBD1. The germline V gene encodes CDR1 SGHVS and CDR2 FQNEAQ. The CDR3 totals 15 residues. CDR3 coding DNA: TGTGCCAGCAGCTTGACCCGGACAGGGACCTCCCCAATCGCCTTC. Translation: CASSLTRTGTSPIAF.

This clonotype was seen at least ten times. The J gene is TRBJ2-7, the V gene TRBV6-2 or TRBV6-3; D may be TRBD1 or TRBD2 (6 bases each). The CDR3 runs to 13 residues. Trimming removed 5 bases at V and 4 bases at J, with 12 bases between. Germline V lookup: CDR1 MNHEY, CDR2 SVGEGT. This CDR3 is CASSVTGGYEQYF. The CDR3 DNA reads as TGTGCCAGCAGTGTGACAGGAGGGTACGAGCAGTACTTC.

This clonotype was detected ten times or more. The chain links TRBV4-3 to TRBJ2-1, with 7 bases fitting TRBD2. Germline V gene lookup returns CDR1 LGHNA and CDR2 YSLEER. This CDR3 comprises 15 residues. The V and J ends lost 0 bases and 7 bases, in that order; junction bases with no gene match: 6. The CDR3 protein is CASSQDTPSGNEQFF. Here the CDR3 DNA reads TGCGCCAGCAGCCAAGATACGCCTAGCGGTAATGAGCAGTTCTTC.